The next 22 T cell receptor beta chains were all read from a single sample in a study of T-cell memory formation after mild COVID-19. Each CDR3 protein is one row after TCRdb ran MiXCR on the 5' RACE reads. The data contain under 600,000 distinct CDR3 sequences, less than 25% of them singletons. Material: PBMCs or a T cell subset sorted from them (not recorded which). These receptors originate from an adult woman who had mild COVID-19 (a few samples of this study predate the infection). Cell type and time point are not known.

The chain is built from TRBV7-2 and TRBJ1-5, with TRBD1 identical over 7 bases. J gave up 9 bases and V 1 base, and 9 bases lay outside the gene matches. Germline CDR1 is SGHTA and CDR2 is FQGNSA. This CDR3 spans 15 amino acids. The CDR3 nucleotides read TGTGCCAGCAGCTTAGGGGGCCAGGGGGGGATGCCCCAGCATTTT. The encoded protein is CASSLGGQGGMPQHF.

This clonotype has more than one count but fewer than ten. This rearrangement joins TRBV20-1 to TRBJ2-7; D is unresolved. Germline V CDR1 and CDR2: DFQATT, SNEGSKA (reference sequence). The CDR3 runs to 11 residues. V was cut by 3 bases and J by 4 bases, with 7 bases left in between. CDR3 region: CSASLLYEQYF. The CDR3 nucleotides are TGCAGTGCTAGTCTTCTTTACGAGCAGTACTTC.

This sequence joins TRBV7-3 and TRBJ2-7; D not resolved. The germline V and J ends were trimmed by 4 bases and 3 bases, with 16 bases remaining between them. The germline CDR1 and CDR2 sequences are SGHTA and FQGTGA. This CDR3 spans 15 amino acids. The CDR3 sequence: CASSSNSPRLYEQYF. CDR3 DNA: TGTGCCAGCAGCTCTAACAGCCCGAGGCTCTACGAGCAGTACTTC.

The chain employs TRBV7-3 and TRBJ2-1; 8 bases line up with TRBD2. This CDR3 region has 17 residues. From germline, CDR1 is SGHTA and CDR2 FQGTGA. Unmatched junction bases numbered 16, after V lost 6 bases and J lost 6 bases. The CDR3 loop is CASSSIPRTSQVNEQFF. Written as DNA, the CDR3 is TGTGCCAGCAGTTCCATACCACGGACTAGCCAGGTCAATGAGCAGTTCTTC. The variable domain in full, with the rest retrieved from reference TRBV7-3 and TRBJ2-1, is GAGVSQTPSNKVTEKGKYVELRCDPISGHTALYWYRQSLGQGPEFLIYFQGTGAADDSGLPNDRFFAVRPEGSVSTLKIQRTERGDSAVYLCASSSIPRTSQVNEQFFGPGTRLTVL.

The chain recombines TRBV5-1 with TRBJ1-4; D ambiguous. Germline V gene lookup returns CDR1 SGHRS and CDR2 YFSETQ. CDR3 length: 13 residues. Trimming removed 3 bases at V and 8 bases at J, with 11 bases between. The CDR3 sequence is CASSWNGLEKLFF. The CDR3 coding sequence is TGCGCCAGCAGCTGGAATGGCTTAGAAAAACTGTTTTTT.

This clonotype was counted between two and nine times. The chain has TRBV5-1 and TRBJ2-5, with D tentatively TRBD1 (5 bases). The ends were cut back, 2 bases at V and 3 bases at J, with 8 bases in the middle. Germline V gene lookup returns CDR1 SGHRS and CDR2 YFSETQ. The CDR3 contains 13 residues. CDR3 sequence (DNA): TGCGCCAGCAGCTTTCAGGGTGAAGAGACCCAGTACTTC. This translates into CASSFQGEETQYF.

At least ten counts were recorded for this clonotype. The rearrangement uses TRBV4-1 and TRBJ2-1; 9 bases match TRBD2. This CDR3 is 16 amino acids long. Trimming took 0 bases from V and 6 from J; bases not matched to a gene: 6. Germline-derived CDR1 and CDR2 are MGHRA and YSYEKL. The CDR3 sequence is CASSQERGGALNEQFF. The CDR3 DNA follows: TGCGCCAGCAGCCAAGAGCGCGGGGGGGCCCTCAATGAGCAGTTCTTC.

The rearrangement links TRBV5-1 to TRBJ2-1; TRBD2 agrees at 11 bases. V trimming: 3 bases; J trimming: 3 bases; junction bases outside the gene matches: 2. Germline V gene sequence: CDR1 SGHRS, CDR2 YFSETQ. The CDR3 consists of 15 residues. The CDR3 DNA follows: TGCGCCAGCAGCTCGACTAGCGGGGTCTACAATGAGCAGTTCTTC. This translates into CASSSTSGVYNEQFF.

This chain connects TRBV9 to TRBJ2-7; unclear D gene. The germline V gene encodes CDR1 SGDLS and CDR2 YYNGEE. The CDR3 has 15 residues. Trimming took off 0 bases at V and 5 bases at J, with 15 bases between the two ends. The CDR3 region is CASSVGSTPGDEQYF. In DNA form, the CDR3 reads TGTGCCAGCAGCGTAGGGTCTACCCCTGGGGACGAGCAGTACTTC.

The sample holds many counts of this clonotype. V is TRBV20-1 and J is TRBJ1-4, with unresolved D. The germline V gene encodes CDR1 DFQATT and CDR2 SNEGSKA (reference sequence). This CDR3 has 15 residues. Trimming took 5 bases from V and 3 from J, leaving 16 bases between them. As DNA, the CDR3 is TGCAGTGCTCGAACCGGACCTGTTTCTAATGAAAAACTGTTTTTT. It codes for CSARTGPVSNEKLFF.

The chain joins TRBV12-3 or TRBV12-4 to TRBJ2-7, with TRBD1 matching over 11 bases. J lost 3 bases, V lost 8 bases, and 9 bases had no gene match. CDR3 size: 15 residues. CDR3 sequence (DNA): TGTGCCAGCCGCCCCTCGGGACAGGGGGACTACGAGCAGTACTTC. Its translation is CASRPSGQGDYEQYF.

This clonotype was picked up a small number of times. CDR3 loop: CASSYSTGPTYEQYF. The CDR3 coding sequence is TGTGCCAGCAGTTACAGTACCGGGCCGACCTACGAGCAGTACTTC. The chain links TRBV6-5 to TRBJ2-7; D uncertain. V gave up 2 bases and J gave up 2 bases, with 13 bases separating them. This CDR3 comprises 15 residues. CDR1 is MNHEY and CDR2 is SVGAGI in the germline V gene.

This chain joins TRBV5-1 and TRBJ2-1; no reliable D call. V lost 4 bases and J 7 bases, leaving 12 bases between the germline ends. The germline V gene has CDR1 SGHRS and CDR2 YFSETQ. The CDR3 is 13 amino acids. The CDR3 bases are TGCGCCAGCAGCCGAGGCTCCGGGAATGAGCAGTTCTTC. It yields the protein CASSRGSGNEQFF. The full variable domain, its missing parts supplied by reference TRBV5-1 and TRBJ2-1, is KAGVTQTPRYLIKTRGQQVTLSCSPISGHRSVSWYQQTPGQGLQFLFEYFSETQRNKGNFPGRFSGRQFSNSRSEMNVSTLELGDSALYLCASSRGSGNEQFFGPGTRLTVL.

This clonotype was seen more than once but under ten times. The rearrangement links TRBV24-1 to TRBJ2-1; tentatively, D is TRBD2 (5 bases). The germline V gene encodes CDR1 KGHDR and CDR2 SFDVKD. This CDR3 has 14 residues. Trimming left V 12 bases short and J 3 bases short, with 17 bases between. CDR3 sequence: CASSLSGIYNEQFF. The CDR3 DNA sequence: TGTGCCTCCTCCCTGTCCGGGATCTACAATGAGCAGTTCTTC.

The rearrangement links TRBV7-6 to TRBJ2-1, with unresolved D. CDR3 length equals 17 residues. Between the trimmed V and J ends, which lost 1 base and 4 bases, there was a span of 17 bases. Germline V CDR1 and CDR2: SGHVS, FNYEAQ. In DNA form, the CDR3 reads TGTGCCAGCAGCTTAGGGGCTGGTGGGTCCGGTTACAATGAGCAGTTCTTC. As protein: CASSLGAGGSGYNEQFF.

This clonotype has a handful of counts. The chain uses TRBV7-9 and TRBJ2-5; either TRBD1 or TRBD2 may fit D (6 bases each). Trimming pared 3 bases from V and 5 bases from J, leaving 16 bases between. The CDR3 length is 15 residues. CDR1 is SEHNR and CDR2 is FQNEAQ in the germline V gene (reference sequence). CDR3 protein: CASSFLDGGTETQYF. CDR3 nucleotide sequence: TGTGCCAGCAGCTTTCTTGACGGGGGCACGGAGACCCAGTACTTC.

This chain uses TRBV5-1 with TRBJ1-5; D is unresolved. The CDR3 is made up of 12 amino acids. Germline loops: CDR1 SGHRS, CDR2 YFSETQ. Trimming took 2 bases from V and 9 from J, leaving 9 bases between them. The CDR3 region has the DNA TGCGCCAGCAGCTTCTCAGAGGGGCCCCAGCATTTT. This encodes CASSFSEGPQHF.

This clonotype was seen only a few times. The chain carries TRBV19 and TRBJ2-1; D ambiguous. Germline V gene sequence: CDR1 LNHDA, CDR2 SQIVND (reference sequence). This CDR3 comprises 11 residues. V was shortened by 1 base and J by 10 bases, with 5 bases between the two germline ends. CDR3 protein: CASSIAGEQFF. Here the CDR3 DNA reads TGTGCCAGTAGTATAGCTGGGGAGCAGTTCTTC. Together with reference TRBV19 and TRBJ2-1, the CDR3 gives the full variable domain: DGGITQSPKYLFRKEGQNVTLSCEQNLNHDAMYWYRQDPGQGLRLIYYSQIVNDFQKGDIAEGYSVSREKKESFPLTVTSAQKNPTAFYLCASSIAGEQFFGPGTRLTVL.

This clonotype is a singleton in its sample. The chain links TRBV3-1 to TRBJ1-2; D is uncertain. Germline lookup yields CDR1 LGHDT and CDR2 YNNKEL (reference sequence). CDR3 length: 13 residues. The V and J ends lost 1 base and 2 bases respectively, with 5 bases between them. CDR3 residues: CASSQVVNYGYTF. DNA for the CDR3: TGTGCCAGCAGCCAAGTTGTGAACTATGGCTACACCTTC. Filled out from reference TRBV3-1 and TRBJ1-2, the complete variable domain reads DTAVSQTPKYLVTQMGNDKSIKCEQNLGHDTMYWYKQDSKKFLKIMFSYNNKELIINETVPNRFSPKSPDKAHLNLHINSLELGDSAVYFCASSQVVNYGYTFGSGTRLTVV.

This clonotype was picked up a small number of times. The chain's CDR3 is CASRTDGANVLTF. The CDR3 region has the DNA TGTGCCAGCAGGACGGATGGGGCCAACGTCCTGACTTTC. The chain has TRBV6-5 and TRBJ2-6, with D uncertain. The CDR3 consists of 13 residues. V was pared by 6 bases and J by 3 bases, with 6 bases between. Germline V gene data show CDR1 as MNHEY and CDR2 as SVGAGI.

This clonotype turned up a few times. The genes are TRBV11-2 and TRBJ2-1; TRBD1 matches 7 bases. J was trimmed by 4 bases and V by 4 bases; bases with no gene match: 10. This CDR3 contains 16 residues. Germline-derived CDR1 and CDR2 are SGHAT and FQNNGV. The CDR3 region is CASSSNRGPAYNEQFF. The CDR3 bases are TGTGCCAGCAGCTCGAATAGGGGGCCCGCATACAATGAGCAGTTCTTC.

This clonotype was detected a few times. This chain links TRBV7-9 with TRBJ2-5; no clear D gene. Between the trimmed V and J ends, which lost 4 bases and 5 bases, there was a span of 8 bases. This CDR3 has 12 residues. Germline V lookup: CDR1 SEHNR, CDR2 FQNEAQ (reference sequence). Here the CDR3 DNA reads TGTGCCAGCAGCTCCTCGCTGGAGACCCAGTACTTC. It codes for CASSSSLETQYF.